The clone carrying this T cell receptor (beta chain) was counted only a few times. TCRdb called the 5' RACE reads again in MiXCR, with one record for every CDR3 protein. The repertoire holds some 320,000 distinct CDR3 sequences, with 9% to 15% as singletons. The data were obtained in a study of identical twins. The germline V gene has CDR1 SQVTM and CDR2 ANQGSEA. V dropped 7 bases and J dropped 2 bases, with 10 bases sitting between them. The CDR3 runs 12 residues. A further study also used this sample, focusing on yellow fever vaccine responses in identical twins.

The source material was CD8+ T cells sorted from blood. The V gene is TRBV29-1, the J gene TRBJ2-3; D is perhaps TRBD2 (5 bases). This receptor was taken from a woman aged 18-29 years in good health. DNA of the CDR3: TGCAGCGGGACTGGATACACAGATACGCAGTATTTT. It is translated as CSGTGYTDTQYF.